Following are 22 T cell receptor beta chains from one sample sequenced in a study of human T cells and chemical hapten exposure. Described time point: patch test 1, 2 weeks after DPC sensitization. Specified treatment: therapeutic diphenylcyclopropenone sensitization with weekly scalp DPC. One entry per CDR3 protein, called by TCRdb with MiXCR from the RACE reads. The sample has under 130,000 distinct CDR3 sequences, approximately 11% seen once. The material sequenced was whole blood, taken in connection with sensitization to the hapten diphenylcyclopropenone (DPC). All receptors derive from a woman between 40 and 55 years old with alopecia areata. Some clones in this sample may be carry-over from other donors' samples.

This clonotype was seen more than once but under ten times. Here the CDR3 DNA reads TGTGCCAGCGAAGACAGATTCAACACTGAAGCTTTCTTT. Protein product: CASEDRFNTEAFF. The J gene is TRBJ1-1, the V gene TRBV6-5; maybe TRBD1 (5 bases). V was pared by 8 bases and J by 2 bases, with 12 bases between. The CDR3 spans 13 residues. Germline-derived CDR1 and CDR2 are MNHEY and SVGAGI.

The V gene is TRBV25-1, the J gene TRBJ1-4, with unresolved D. The CDR3 extends over 16 amino acids. Germline V lookup: CDR1 MGHDK, CDR2 SYGVNS. Trimming shortened V by 6 bases and J by 0 bases, and 14 bases separated the two germline ends. The CDR3 spells CASRGLRGATNEKLFF. CDR3 bases: TGTGCCAGCAGAGGACTCAGAGGTGCAACTAATGAAAAACTGTTTTTT.

J is TRBJ2-2 and V is TRBV25-1; the D is unclear. The length of the CDR3 is 18 residues. Looked up from germline, CDR1 is MGHDK and CDR2 is SYGVNS. V lost 1 base to trimming and J lost 3 bases, with 18 bases between them. The CDR3 DNA sequence: TGTGCCAGCAGTGAATTGGCAGTTTCTCGCGTATACACCGGGGAGCTGTTTTTT. This codes for CASSELAVSRVYTGELFF.

The chain carries TRBV18 and TRBJ2-5, with D possibly being TRBD1 or TRBD2 (5 bases each). The length of the CDR3 is 13 residues. Germline V gives CDR1 KGHSH, CDR2 LQKENI. V shed 1 base and J shed 4 bases, with 7 bases lying between them. CDR3 bases: TGTGCCAGCTCACCACGGGACCCAGAGACCCAGTACTTC. It codes for CASSPRDPETQYF.

This clonotype was found a few times. The genes are TRBV20-1 and TRBJ2-4, with TRBD2 matching over 15 bases. This CDR3 has 18 amino acids. Per germline, CDR1 DFQATT and CDR2 SNEGSKA (reference sequence). Losses at the gene ends were 2 bases for V and 0 bases for J; bases not matched to a gene: 5. CDR3: CSARPGLAGGLAKNIQYF. In nucleotides, the CDR3 is TGCAGTGCTAGACCCGGACTAGCGGGAGGGTTAGCCAAAAACATTCAGTACTTC.

This clonotype was recorded a few times. CDR3 region: CASSFLRGSGETQYF. CDR3 in DNA: TGTGCCAGCAGCTTTCTCAGGGGATCTGGAGAGACCCAGTACTTC. This sequence joins TRBV5-4 and TRBJ2-5, with TRBD1 as a possible D gene (6 bases). The CDR3 has 15 amino acids. CDR1 SGHNT and CDR2 YYREEE come from the germline V gene (reference sequence). Trimming removed 2 bases at V and 4 bases at J, with 15 bases between.

Many counts were recorded for this clonotype. This sequence joins TRBV7-2 and TRBJ2-5; D may match TRBD1 or TRBD2 (6 bases each). The V gene's germline CDR1 is SGHTA and CDR2 FQGNSA. The CDR3 spans 15 residues. V was clipped by 5 bases and J by 5 bases, with 18 bases between them. The CDR3 DNA is TGTGCCAGCAGCCCCGGGGGCGCACAGCGGGAGACCCAGTACTTC. Protein sequence: CASSPGGAQRETQYF.

In its sample, this clonotype was seen many times. The chain joins TRBV7-3 to TRBJ2-1; perhaps D is TRBD1 or TRBD2 (5 bases each). V lost 5 bases to trimming and J lost 5 bases, with 13 bases between them. This CDR3 spans 14 amino acids. The germline V gene has CDR1 SGHTA and CDR2 FQGTGA. The CDR3 here is CASSHSRDDNEQFF. For the CDR3, the DNA is TGTGCCAGCAGCCACAGCCGGGACGACAATGAGCAGTTCTTC.

The gene calls are TRBV27 and TRBJ2-7; D call uncertain. The CDR3 loop spans 11 amino acids. The V end lost 3 bases, the J end lost 6 bases, and 6 bases lay between the germline ends. In germline, CDR1 is MNHEY, CDR2 SMNVEV (reference sequence). The CDR3 nucleotides read TGTGCCAGCAGTTTTATGAGCGAGCAGTACTTC. Residues: CASSFMSEQYF.

This clonotype was seen many times. The chain uses TRBV20-1 and TRBJ2-5; TRBD1 might be the D (5 bases). Germline V lookup: CDR1 DFQATT, CDR2 SNEGSKA (reference sequence). V lost 3 bases and J 5 bases, leaving 13 bases between the germline ends. The length of the CDR3 is 13 residues. The DNA of the CDR3 is TGCAGTGCTAGGGGGCAGGGAAGGGAGACCCAGTACTTC. Protein sequence: CSARGQGRETQYF.

Many counts were recorded for this clonotype. V is TRBV7-9 and J is TRBJ1-1, with D unresolved. Trimming took 6 bases from V and 7 from J, leaving 9 bases between them. The CDR3 runs to 11 residues. Germline values: CDR1 SEHNR, CDR2 FQNEAQ (reference sequence). The CDR3 region is CASRSIIEAFF. In DNA, the CDR3 is TGTGCCAGCAGATCGATTATTGAAGCTTTCTTT.

This clonotype was observed a few times. The rearrangement joins TRBV7-6 to TRBJ2-1; 9 bases line up with TRBD2. Germline V gene lookup returns CDR1 SGHVS and CDR2 FNYEAQ. CDR3 size: 15 residues. V shed 5 bases, J shed 10 bases, and the junction held 12 bases outside the gene matches. CDR3 protein: CASSTGTSFPGEQFF. The CDR3 region has the DNA TGTGCCAGCAGCACCGGGACTAGCTTTCCCGGGGAGCAGTTCTTC.

This chain joins TRBV12-3 or TRBV12-4 and TRBJ1-4; a weak D match, TRBD1 (5 bases). The CDR3 runs to 20 residues. V lost 5 bases and J lost 0, with 25 bases in between. In DNA, the CDR3 is TGTGCCAGCAGTAACACCTGGACGCCTATTAGGGACCCAACTAATGAAAAACTGTTTTTT. Amino acids: CASSNTWTPIRDPTNEKLFF.

V usage is TRBV5-1 and J usage is TRBJ2-7, with TRBD2 as a possible D gene (5 bases). This CDR3 is 19 amino acids long. Per the germline V gene, CDR1 is SGHRS and CDR2 is YFSETQ. V lost 0 bases to trimming and J lost 0 bases, with 22 bases between them. The CDR3 spells CASSLGGLDSNPTSYEQYF. The CDR3 DNA is TGCGCCAGCAGCTTGGGGGGATTGGACTCGAATCCAACCTCCTACGAGCAGTACTTC.

V usage is TRBV28 and J usage is TRBJ1-4; 8 bases fit TRBD1. The CDR3 sequence is 15 residues long. Trimming cost V 5 bases and J 8 bases; bases outside gene matches: 10. Per the germline V gene, CDR1 is MDHEN and CDR2 is SYDVKM. The CDR3 here is CASSPQGALGEKLFF. The CDR3, as DNA: TGTGCCAGCAGTCCCCAGGGGGCGCTTGGAGAAAAACTGTTTTTT.

This clonotype appeared many times. V usage is TRBV12-3 or TRBV12-4 and J usage is TRBJ1-2; D perhaps matches TRBD1 (5 bases). The CDR3 sequence is 15 residues long. V lost 3 bases to trimming and J lost 6 bases, with 17 bases between them. The CDR3, as DNA: TGTGCCAGCAGTTTTGGTCCGGGACCGCTCGATGGCTACACCTTC. Translated, it gives CASSFGPGPLDGYTF.

This clonotype was recorded many times. This chain uses TRBV29-1 with TRBJ2-7; perhaps TRBD1 as D (6 bases). V lost 4 bases, J lost 0 bases, and 13 bases lay in between. In germline, CDR1 is SQVTM, CDR2 ANQGSEA. This CDR3 contains 14 residues. CDR3 amino acids: CSVGVGAGSYEQYF. The CDR3 DNA is TGCAGCGTTGGAGTGGGGGCTGGCTCCTACGAGCAGTACTTC.

The chain recombines TRBV6-2 or TRBV6-3 with TRBJ1-2; a weak D match, TRBD1 (5 bases). Germline V gene data show CDR1 as MNHEY and CDR2 as SVGEGT. Trimming pared 2 bases from V and 4 bases from J, leaving 8 bases between. This CDR3 has 13 residues. The DNA of the CDR3 is TGTGCCAGCAGTTACACAGGTTCCTATGGCTACACCTTC. It translates to CASSYTGSYGYTF.

This clonotype was seen a handful of times. The CDR3 here is CSVSDGELFF. The CDR3 coding sequence is TGCAGCGTGTCCGACGGGGAGCTGTTTTTT. J is TRBJ2-2 and V is TRBV29-1; D call uncertain. Germline CDR1 and CDR2: SQVTM and ANQGSEA. The CDR3 runs 10 residues. The V end lost 6 bases, the J end lost 7 bases, and 6 bases lay between the germline ends.

In its sample, this clonotype was seen many times. The gene calls are TRBV5-1 and TRBJ2-1, with a possible D match to TRBD2 (6 bases). The V gene lost 6 bases and the J gene lost 7 bases, with 20 bases spanning the gap. Germline CDR1 and CDR2: SGHRS and YFSETQ. This CDR3 comprises 15 residues. The CDR3 loop reads CASMSGGMAGNEQFF. The CDR3 DNA follows: TGCGCCAGCATGTCCGGCGGGATGGCGGGAAATGAGCAGTTCTTC.

V is TRBV2 and J is TRBJ1-2; 7 bases match TRBD1. CDR3 length: 13 amino acids. Per germline, CDR1 SNHLY and CDR2 FYNNEI. Trimming cost V 6 bases and J 8 bases; bases outside gene matches: 9. CDR3: CASRGDSKEGYTF. In DNA, the CDR3 is TGTGCCAGCAGGGGGGACAGCAAAGAAGGCTACACCTTC.

This clonotype was seen many times. The chain recombines TRBV20-1 with TRBJ2-2, with D perhaps TRBD1 (5 bases). Germline CDR1 reads DFQATT; CDR2 reads SNEGSKA (reference sequence). The CDR3 extends over 13 amino acids. Trimming left V 3 bases short and J 1 base short, with 6 bases between. CDR3 DNA: TGCAGTGCTAGTCAGGGGAACACCGGGGAGCTGTTTTTT. It encodes CSASQGNTGELFF.